Below are 23 T cell receptor beta chains sequenced from a single sample in a study of blood T cells in healthy people across ages. It was with a sample-barcoded 5' primer and a J-beta primer mix that a second PCR of about 7 to 12 cycles was run. Via MiXCR, TCRdb re-called the 5' RACE reads, giving one row per CDR3 protein. The table lists some 1.5 million distinct CDR3 sequences, roughly 43% of them singletons. Sequenced material: blood. The source of these receptors is a young woman in good health.

The chain recombines TRBV20-1 with TRBJ1-4; a possible D gene is TRBD1 (6 bases). Germline CDR1 and CDR2: DFQATT and SNEGSKA (reference sequence). Trimming took 3 bases from V and 5 from J, leaving 7 bases between them. The CDR3 runs 12 residues. The chain's CDR3 is CSASDRNEKLFF. The DNA of the CDR3 is TGCAGTGCTAGCGACAGGAATGAAAAACTGTTTTTT.

The chain couples TRBV25-1 to TRBJ2-3; D unresolved. Looked up from germline, CDR1 is MGHDK and CDR2 is SYGVNS. The CDR3 contains 14 residues. The germline V and J ends were trimmed by 4 bases and 2 bases, with 10 bases remaining between them. CDR3 in amino acids: CASSGRQPTDTQYF. For the CDR3, the DNA is TGTGCCAGCAGTGGGCGGCAGCCCACAGATACGCAGTATTTT.

The chain carries TRBV2 and TRBJ2-2; D possibly corresponds to TRBD1 (6 bases). The germline CDR1 and CDR2 sequences are SNHLY and FYNNEI. This CDR3 spans 12 amino acids. The V end was cut by 9 bases, the J end by 4 bases, with 9 bases between. The CDR3 DNA reads TGTGCCAGGGACAGTTCCACCGGGGAGCTGTTTTTT. Translation: CARDSSTGELFF.

The gene calls are TRBV4-1 and TRBJ2-1, with TRBD2 as a possible D gene (6 bases). The CDR3 is 14 residues long. Trimming stripped 1 base from V and 4 bases from J, with 8 bases between. Germline-derived CDR1 and CDR2 are MGHRA and YSYEKL. The CDR3 DNA is TGCGCCAGCAGCCAAGGGGGACTTTACAATGAGCAGTTCTTC. This gives the protein CASSQGGLYNEQFF.

A remark on this clonotype: At one of its ends the junction is not consistent with the germline gene, which may arise from a read error. The J gene is TRBJ1-4, the V gene TRBV7-2; no firm D call. The CDR3 is 12 amino acids. From germline, CDR1 is SGHTA and CDR2 FQGNSA. The CDR3 region has the DNA TGTGCCAGCAGCCGTCCTAAGGAAAAACTGTTTTTT. It encodes CASSRPKEKLFF.

V gene TRBV4-3 combines with J gene TRBJ2-2, with D possibly being TRBD1 (6 bases). The CDR3 has 17 residues. V gave up 4 bases and J gave up 4 bases, with 19 bases separating them. Germline V CDR1 and CDR2: LGHNA, YSLEER. CDR3 loop: CASSLDVRGGRTGELFF. For the CDR3, the DNA is TGCGCCAGCAGCCTGGACGTCAGGGGTGGGCGCACCGGGGAGCTGTTTTTT.

The J gene is TRBJ2-5, the V gene TRBV29-1, with D hard to call. The CDR3 runs 12 residues. Germline lookup yields CDR1 SQVTM and CDR2 ANQGSEA. Trimming cost V 4 bases and J 0 bases, with 6 bases left between them. The CDR3, as DNA: TGCAGCGTTGTCCTGTACCAAGAGACCCAGTACTTC. It yields the protein CSVVLYQETQYF.

Of note for this clonotype: The junction differs from germline at one of its ends, possibly a read error. The chain employs TRBV5-1 and TRBJ2-3; a weak D match, TRBD2 (6 bases). Germline lookup yields CDR1 SGHRS and CDR2 YFSETQ. The CDR3 runs to 16 residues. CDR3 sequence: CVSRRGETALTDTQYF. The DNA for the CDR3 is TGCGTCAGCAGGAGGGGTGAGACAGCGTTAACAGATACGCAGTATTTT.

This clonotype was observed many times. V is TRBV29-1 and J is TRBJ2-1, with D uncertain. This CDR3 spans 12 amino acids. Germline CDR1 is SQVTM and CDR2 is ANQGSEA. Trimming took 7 bases from V and 7 from J, leaving 14 bases between them. The CDR3 DNA reads as TGCAGCGCTGGTAGTCATGGTAATGAGCAGTTCTTC. It specifies CSAGSHGNEQFF.

The table lists this clonotype with a few counts. V usage is TRBV20-1 and J usage is TRBJ2-7; D possibly corresponds to TRBD1 (6 bases). The CDR3 sequence is 15 residues long. V was trimmed by 1 base and J by 2 bases, leaving 15 bases between them. Germline lookup yields CDR1 DFQATT and CDR2 SNEGSKA (reference sequence). CDR3 sequence: CSARAYRQEAYEQYF. The CDR3 DNA sequence: TGCAGTGCTAGAGCCTACCGACAGGAAGCCTACGAGCAGTACTTC.

The chain has TRBV7-9 and TRBJ2-1, with TRBD2 matching over 12 bases. Per germline, CDR1 SEHNR and CDR2 FQNEAQ (reference sequence). The CDR3 has 20 residues. J lost 0 bases, V lost 5 bases, and 14 bases had no gene match. The CDR3, as DNA: TGTGCCAGCAGCGGCTTGGGACTAGCGGGCGGGAGGGCCTCCTACAATGAGCAGTTCTTC. Protein: CASSGLGLAGGRASYNEQFF.

This clonotype was picked up a small number of times. The chain joins TRBV6-2 or TRBV6-3 to TRBJ2-6; D unclear. V lost 1 base and J 0 bases, leaving 28 bases between the germline ends. Looked up from germline, CDR1 is MNHEY and CDR2 is SVGEGT. The CDR3 sequence is 23 residues long. Here the CDR3 reads CASSYFPSRRLAPSYSGANVLTF. DNA for the CDR3: TGTGCCAGCAGTTACTTTCCGTCGCGGCGGTTAGCTCCCTCTTACTCTGGGGCCAACGTCCTGACTTTC.

The chain employs TRBV12-3 or TRBV12-4 and TRBJ2-7; 9 bases align to TRBD1. This CDR3 is 15 amino acids long. V trimming: 7 bases; J trimming: 0 bases; junction bases outside the gene matches: 7. The CDR3 region has the DNA TGTGCCAGCAAAGACGGGACAGGGCTCTCCTACGAGCAGTACTTC. Protein product: CASKDGTGLSYEQYF.

The chain couples TRBV4-3 to TRBJ2-3, with TRBD2 matching over 9 bases. Germline assignment: CDR1 LGHNA and CDR2 YSLEER. After removal of 0 bases from V and 4 bases from J, the junction contained 8 bases not matched to a gene. The CDR3 has 17 amino acids. The CDR3 spells CASSQEGNSGGADTQYF. CDR3 sequence (DNA): TGCGCCAGCAGCCAAGAGGGGAATAGCGGGGGAGCAGATACGCAGTATTTT.

This chain connects TRBV9 to TRBJ2-1; the D is unclear. V dropped 4 bases and J dropped 1 base, with 12 bases sitting between them. The germline V gene encodes CDR1 SGDLS and CDR2 YYNGEE. The CDR3 consists of 15 residues. The CDR3 protein is CASSRSLESYNEQFF. The CDR3 DNA reads TGTGCCAGCAGCCGCAGCCTTGAATCCTACAATGAGCAGTTCTTC.

The chain couples TRBV24-1 to TRBJ2-7; TRBD1 is a possible D gene (6 bases). The CDR3 is 15 residues long. Germline V lookup: CDR1 KGHDR, CDR2 SFDVKD. V lost 4 bases and J 1 base, leaving 13 bases between the germline ends. The CDR3 sequence: CATSDPETGSYEQYF. The CDR3 region has the DNA TGTGCCACCAGTGACCCGGAGACAGGATCCTACGAGCAGTACTTC.

The chain employs TRBV9 and TRBJ1-2; D is undetermined. This CDR3 has 13 residues. The V gene lost 0 bases and the J gene lost 4 bases, with 7 bases spanning the gap. Germline CDR1 reads SGDLS; CDR2 reads YYNGEE. CDR3 sequence reads: CASSVDGPYGYTF. Written as DNA, the CDR3 is TGTGCCAGCAGCGTAGACGGCCCCTATGGCTACACCTTC.

The rearrangement uses TRBV29-1 and TRBJ2-7; D may be TRBD2 (5 bases). V shed 6 bases and J shed 6 bases, with 15 bases lying between them. Germline values: CDR1 SQVTM, CDR2 ANQGSEA. This CDR3 spans 12 amino acids. The CDR3 region is CSVIGISFEQYF. The CDR3 DNA is TGCAGCGTGATCGGGATCTCTTTCGAGCAGTACTTC.

This clonotype was counted only a few times. V gene TRBV12-3 or TRBV12-4 combines with J gene TRBJ1-2; 10 nucleotides line up with TRBD1. J lost 4 bases, V lost 6 bases, and 11 bases had no gene match. The CDR3 contains 16 residues. CDR3 nucleotides: TGTGCCAGCAGACCCGGGACAGGGGCTTTAGGCTATGGCTACACCTTC. This sequence encodes CASRPGTGALGYGYTF.

This clonotype has only a few counts. The V and J genes are TRBV20-1 and TRBJ1-6; TRBD1 might be the D (6 bases). V lost 1 base and J 4 bases, leaving 8 bases between the germline ends. The V gene's germline CDR1 is DFQATT and CDR2 SNEGSKA (reference sequence). This CDR3 is built from 14 residues. The CDR3 coding sequence is TGCAGTGCTAGAGGGGGGCCTTATAATTCACCCCTCCACTTT. Amino acids: CSARGGPYNSPLHF.

The rearrangement uses TRBV24-1 and TRBJ2-5; D call uncertain. CDR3 size: 12 residues. Germline CDR1 KGHDR, CDR2 SFDVKD. V lost 8 bases to trimming and J lost 3 bases, with 9 bases between them. Here the CDR3 reads CATKGYEETQYF. CDR3 DNA sequence: TGTGCCACCAAGGGTTACGAAGAGACCCAGTACTTC.

This chain connects TRBV7-9 to TRBJ2-7; D possibly uses TRBD1 or TRBD2 (5 bases each). This CDR3 is 15 amino acids long. With 1 base removed from V and 4 bases from J, the gap between germline ends came to 14 bases. CDR1 is SEHNR and CDR2 is FQNEAQ in the germline V gene (reference sequence). The DNA for the CDR3 is TGTGCCAGCAGCTTAGTCGGGGCTTCGGTTTACGAGCAGTACTTC. As protein: CASSLVGASVYEQYF.

Only a few counts were recorded for this clonotype. This sequence joins TRBV29-1 and TRBJ2-5; 11 bases match TRBD2. The CDR3 is 17 amino acids. Per the germline V gene, CDR1 is SQVTM and CDR2 is ANQGSEA. J gave up 0 bases and V 7 bases, and 13 bases lay outside the gene matches. CDR3 sequence reads: CSAQTSGALNNQETQYF. The CDR3 DNA follows: TGCAGCGCGCAGACTAGCGGGGCGCTTAATAACCAAGAGACCCAGTACTTC.